The T cell receptor (beta chain) described here comes from a study of T-cell reconstitution after alpha-beta-depleted transplantation in children. Points from the study as a whole: Hyperexpanded clones declined; after one year, newly produced T cells mostly supplied diversity. At around two months after transplant, the alpha-beta T cells were reportedly derived from several hundred expanded clones that came from non-depleted graft cells.

The CDR3 loop spans 14 amino acids. The germline V gene has CDR1 MNHEY and CDR2 SVGEGT. Trimming took 6 bases from V and 6 from J, leaving 14 bases between them. This clonotype was observed at least ten times. Its antigen is unidentified. The authors prepared the TCRbeta library with unique molecular identifiers. TCRdb ran MiXCR on the PCR reads and lists one entry per CDR3 protein. The table shows hundreds of thousands of distinct CDR3 sequences, with approximately 11% occurring only once. The material sequenced was PBMCs, taken before TCRalphabeta/CD19-depleted stem cell transplant. This sequence originates from a child less than two years old with acute myeloid leukemia, due to receive a stem cell transplant. The rearrangement joins TRBV6-2 or TRBV6-3 to TRBJ2-2, with D perhaps assigned TRBD1 or TRBD2 (5 bases each). The CDR3 region is CASRGTPGSGELFF. The CDR3 nucleotides read TGTGCCAGCAGGGGGACCCCCGGATCCGGGGAGCTGTTTTTT.